This T cell receptor beta chain was profiled in a study of patients and donors after allogeneic stem cell transplantation (dated by TCRdb to the early 2020s). Trimming removed 4 bases from V and 5 bases from J, leaving 9 bases between the germline ends. In the germline V gene, CDR1 corresponds to SGHRS and CDR2 to YFSETQ. Taken from cysteine to phenylalanine, the CDR3 has 12 residues. The sequence is cut down to CDR3 DNA, 36 bases in frame from base 1. Libraries were built with RT-PCR. For sequencing, a NextSeq 550 was employed. TCRdb reanalyzed the raw reads on its own, using fastp at Q25 for trimming and MiXCR for clone calling, and kept in-frame beta chains. Every CDR3 protein is listed once, alongside the most common genes and DNA of its rows. This sample gives roughly 940,000 distinct CDR3 sequences in total; around 17% of them show up just once. Under 6.5% of the sample is held by the ten biggest clonotypes.

As to this clonotype: The antigen it binds to is not known. No clone much larger than this one lies a single base away; base qualities are absent.

The rearrangement joined TRBV5-1 to TRBJ2-5; tentative D gene TRBD1, with 6 bases matching. The source material was blood, either unsorted or a sorted T cell fraction (not recorded which). The sequence came from a human donor who was either an allogeneic HSCT recipient or a stem cell or donor lymphocyte infusion donor (not recorded which). It is not recorded whose cells these are; they may come from a transplant donor. This receptor carries the CDR3 CASSGQWETQYF. The DNA is as follows: TGCGCCAGCAGCGGACAGTGGGAGACCCAGTACTTC.